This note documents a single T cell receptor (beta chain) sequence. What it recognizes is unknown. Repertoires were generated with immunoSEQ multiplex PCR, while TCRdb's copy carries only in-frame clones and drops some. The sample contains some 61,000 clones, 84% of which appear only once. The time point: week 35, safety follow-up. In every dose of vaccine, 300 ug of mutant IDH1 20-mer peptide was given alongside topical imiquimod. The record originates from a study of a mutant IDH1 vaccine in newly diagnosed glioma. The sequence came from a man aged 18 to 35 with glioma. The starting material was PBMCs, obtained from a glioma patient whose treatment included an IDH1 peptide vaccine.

This CDR3 reads CASSRRGSYNSPLHF. The CDR3 bases are TGTGCCAGCAGCCGCAGGGGTTCCTATAATTCACCCCTCCACTTT. The chain links TRBV11-2 to TRBJ1-6, with a possible D match to TRBD1 (6 bases). Germline V gene sequence: CDR1 SGHAT, CDR2 FQNNGV. Between the trimmed V and J ends, which lost 5 bases and 1 base, there was a span of 9 bases. The CDR3 totals 15 residues. Full variable domain (remainder filled in from reference TRBV11-2 and TRBJ1-6): EAGVAQSPRYKIIEKRQSVAFWCNPISGHATLYWYQQILGQGPKLLIQFQNNGVVDDSQLPKDRFSAERLKGVDSTLKIQPAKLEDSAVYLCASSRRGSYNSPLHFGNGTRLTVT.